A selection of T cell receptor beta chains follows, all from one sample in a study of post-analysis software for immune sequencing data. Each CDR3 protein is one row after TCRdb ran MiXCR on the PCR reads. The sample lists 450,000 or so distinct CDR3 sequences; roughly 45% were seen once. The specimen was blood. The receptors were gathered from a girl aged 10 to 17 with multiple sclerosis. Both conserved end residues are part of each CDR3. Fields, in order: V gene, J gene, clone size, D gene, CDR3 DNA, CDR3 protein. The D gene is left open where the match is weak. Not every row has a clone size; where given, it reads once, few, many or a size class.

v_gene: TRBV5-1; j_gene: TRBJ2-3; abundance: NA; d_gene: NA; CDR3nt: TGCGCCAGCAATAAGGGGTCGGCAGATACGCAGTATTTT; CDR3aa: CASNKGSADTQYF
v_gene: TRBV20-1; j_gene: TRBJ2-4; abundance: NA; d_gene: TRBD2; CDR3nt: TGCAGTGCTAGAGACGTCTTCGGGGGGAGTAGGAACATTCAGTACTTC; CDR3aa: CSARDVFGGSRNIQYF
v_gene: TRBV28; j_gene: TRBJ2-1; abundance: NA; d_gene: TRBD2; CDR3nt: TGTGCCAGCAGAAAGGGTAGCGGGAGGCTAATGATGGCCTACAATGAGCAGTTCTTC; CDR3aa: CASRKGSGRLMMAYNEQFF
v_gene: TRBV7-9; j_gene: TRBJ2-1; abundance: few; d_gene: TRBD2; CDR3nt: TGTGCCAGCAGCCCCGGGGGGCTAGCGGGGGCTCTTGAGCAGTTCTTC; CDR3aa: CASSPGGLAGALEQFF
v_gene: TRBV12-3/TRBV12-4; j_gene: TRBJ1-2; abundance: NA; d_gene: TRBD1; CDR3nt: TGTGCCACCACTTTTCTCAGGGGGTTTAACTATGGCTACACCTTC; CDR3aa: CATTFLRGFNYGYTF
v_gene: TRBV2; j_gene: TRBJ1-2; abundance: few; d_gene: NA; CDR3nt: TGTGCCAGCAGTGAACAACGGCGCTATGGCTACACCTTC; CDR3aa: CASSEQRRYGYTF
v_gene: TRBV27; j_gene: TRBJ1-2; abundance: few; d_gene: NA; CDR3nt: TGTGCCAGCAGTTCCGGACGGGACTCCTATGGCTACACCTTC; CDR3aa: CASSSGRDSYGYTF
v_gene: TRBV7-2; j_gene: TRBJ2-5; abundance: few; d_gene: TRBD2; CDR3nt: TGTGCCAGCAGCCTAGCGGTTACGTACCAAGAGACCCAGTACTTC; CDR3aa: CASSLAVTYQETQYF
v_gene: TRBV12-3/TRBV12-4; j_gene: TRBJ1-1; abundance: NA; d_gene: NA; CDR3nt: TGTGCCAGCACCCCTACGGCGATGAACACTGAAGCTTTCTTT; CDR3aa: CASTPTAMNTEAFF
v_gene: TRBV7-2; j_gene: TRBJ2-1; abundance: NA; d_gene: TRBD2; CDR3nt: TGTGCCAGCAGCTCAGCGGGGGGCCTGTCATACGGTGAGCAGTTCTTC; CDR3aa: CASSSAGGLSYGEQFF
v_gene: TRBV14; j_gene: TRBJ2-5; abundance: NA; d_gene: NA; CDR3nt: TGTGCCAGCAGCCAAGTTGGGGGGTATGGAGAGACCCAGTACTTC; CDR3aa: CASSQVGGYGETQYF
v_gene: TRBV20-1; j_gene: TRBJ2-7; abundance: NA; d_gene: TRBD1; CDR3nt: TGCAGTGCTAGCGTAACCGGGACAGGGGGCGGGTACGAGCAGTACTTC; CDR3aa: CSASVTGTGGGYEQYF
v_gene: TRBV7-2; j_gene: TRBJ2-3; abundance: NA; d_gene: TRBD2; CDR3nt: TGTGCCAGCAGCTTACCTGGACTAGCGGTGTCAGATACGCAGTATTTT; CDR3aa: CASSLPGLAVSDTQYF
v_gene: TRBV5-1; j_gene: TRBJ2-7; abundance: NA; d_gene: TRBD1; CDR3nt: TGTGCCAGCAGCAGGGGACAGGAGAACTACGAGCAGTACTTC; CDR3aa: CASSRGQENYEQYF
v_gene: TRBV20-1; j_gene: TRBJ2-1; abundance: few; d_gene: NA; CDR3nt: TGCAGTGCTGGTGATACTAGACACAATGAGCAGTTCTTC; CDR3aa: CSAGDTRHNEQFF
v_gene: TRBV28; j_gene: TRBJ1-5; abundance: NA; d_gene: NA; CDR3nt: TGTGCCAGCAGTCTCGGACACCCCAATCAGCCCCAGCATTTT; CDR3aa: CASSLGHPNQPQHF